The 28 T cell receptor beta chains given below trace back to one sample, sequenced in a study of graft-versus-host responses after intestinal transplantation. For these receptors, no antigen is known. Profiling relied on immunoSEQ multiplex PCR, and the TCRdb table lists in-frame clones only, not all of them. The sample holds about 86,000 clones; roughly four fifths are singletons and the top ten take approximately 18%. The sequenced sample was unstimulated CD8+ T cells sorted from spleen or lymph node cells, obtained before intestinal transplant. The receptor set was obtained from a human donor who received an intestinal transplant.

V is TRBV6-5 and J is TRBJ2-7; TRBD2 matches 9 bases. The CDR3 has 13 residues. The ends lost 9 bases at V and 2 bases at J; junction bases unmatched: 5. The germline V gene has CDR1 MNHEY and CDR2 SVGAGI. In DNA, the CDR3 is TGTGCCAGTACCTCTAGCGGGGCCTACGAGCAGTACTTC. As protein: CASTSSGAYEQYF.

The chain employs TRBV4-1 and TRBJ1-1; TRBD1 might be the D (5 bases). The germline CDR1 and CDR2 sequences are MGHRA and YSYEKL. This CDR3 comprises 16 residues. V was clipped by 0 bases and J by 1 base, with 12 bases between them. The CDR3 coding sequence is TGCGCCAGCAGCCAAGATCTGGGACTCCGGAACACTGAAGCTTTCTTT. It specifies CASSQDLGLRNTEAFF.

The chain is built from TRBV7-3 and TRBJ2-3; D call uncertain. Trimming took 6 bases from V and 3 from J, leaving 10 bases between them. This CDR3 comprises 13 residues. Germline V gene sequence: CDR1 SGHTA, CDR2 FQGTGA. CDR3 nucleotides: TGTGCCAGCAGTTCCGATGCGACAGATACGCAGTATTTT. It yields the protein CASSSDATDTQYF.

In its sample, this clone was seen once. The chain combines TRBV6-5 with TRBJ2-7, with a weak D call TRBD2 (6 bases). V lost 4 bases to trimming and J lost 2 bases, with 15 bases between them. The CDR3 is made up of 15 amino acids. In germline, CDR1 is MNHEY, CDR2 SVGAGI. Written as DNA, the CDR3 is TGTGCCAGCAGTTTCCGGGACTTTCAGCCCTACGAGCAGTACTTC. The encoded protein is CASSFRDFQPYEQYF.

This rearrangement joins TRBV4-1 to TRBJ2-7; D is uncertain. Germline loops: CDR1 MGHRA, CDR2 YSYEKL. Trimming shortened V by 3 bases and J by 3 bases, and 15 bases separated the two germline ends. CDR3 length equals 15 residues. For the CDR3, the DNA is TGCGCCAGCAGCCATGACCCCCACCGGTACTACGAGCAGTACTTC. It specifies CASSHDPHRYYEQYF.

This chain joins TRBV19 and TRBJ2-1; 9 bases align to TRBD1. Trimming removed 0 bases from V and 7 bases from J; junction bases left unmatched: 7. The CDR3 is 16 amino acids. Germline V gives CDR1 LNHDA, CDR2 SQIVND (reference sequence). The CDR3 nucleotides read TGTGCCAGTAGTATAGATCTGGGGACAGGGAATAATGAGCAGTTCTTC. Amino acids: CASSIDLGTGNNEQFF.

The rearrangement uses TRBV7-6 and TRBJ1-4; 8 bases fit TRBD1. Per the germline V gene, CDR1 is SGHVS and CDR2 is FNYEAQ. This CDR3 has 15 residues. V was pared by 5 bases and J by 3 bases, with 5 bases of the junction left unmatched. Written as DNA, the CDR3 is TGTGCCAGCAGCCCTCAGGGGGCGGCTAATGAAAAACTGTTTTTT. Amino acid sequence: CASSPQGAANEKLFF.

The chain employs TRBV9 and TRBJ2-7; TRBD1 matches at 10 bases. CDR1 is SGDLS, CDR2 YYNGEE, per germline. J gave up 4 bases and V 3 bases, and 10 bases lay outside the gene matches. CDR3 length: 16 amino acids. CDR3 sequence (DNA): TGTGCCAGCAGCGACACTCACGGGACAGGGGAGTACGAGCAGTACTTC. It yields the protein CASSDTHGTGEYEQYF.

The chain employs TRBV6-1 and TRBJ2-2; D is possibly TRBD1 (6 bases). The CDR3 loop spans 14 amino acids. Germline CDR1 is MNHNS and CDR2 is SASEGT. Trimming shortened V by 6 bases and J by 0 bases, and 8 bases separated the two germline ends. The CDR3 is CASRPGANTGELFF. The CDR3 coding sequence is TGTGCCAGCAGACCAGGGGCGAACACCGGGGAGCTGTTTTTT.

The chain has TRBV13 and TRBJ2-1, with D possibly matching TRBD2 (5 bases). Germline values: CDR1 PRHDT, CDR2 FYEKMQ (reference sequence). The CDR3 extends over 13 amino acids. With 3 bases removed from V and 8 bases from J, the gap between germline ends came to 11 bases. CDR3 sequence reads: CASSFKLVHEQFF. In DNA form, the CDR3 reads TGTGCCAGCAGCTTCAAACTAGTACATGAGCAGTTCTTC. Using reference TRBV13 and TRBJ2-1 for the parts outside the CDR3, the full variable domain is AAGVIQSPRHLIKEKRETATLKCYPIPRHDTVYWYQQGPGQDPQFLISFYEKMQSDKGSIPDRFSAQQFSDYHSELNMSSLELGDSALYFCASSFKLVHEQFFGPGTRLTVL.

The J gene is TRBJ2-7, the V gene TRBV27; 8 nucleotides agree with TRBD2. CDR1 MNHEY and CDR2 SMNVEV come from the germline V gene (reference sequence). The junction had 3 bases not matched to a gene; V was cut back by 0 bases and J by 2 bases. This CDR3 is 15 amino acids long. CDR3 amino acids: CASSLSSGTTYEQYF. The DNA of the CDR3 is TGTGCCAGCAGTTTATCTAGCGGGACCACCTACGAGCAGTACTTC.

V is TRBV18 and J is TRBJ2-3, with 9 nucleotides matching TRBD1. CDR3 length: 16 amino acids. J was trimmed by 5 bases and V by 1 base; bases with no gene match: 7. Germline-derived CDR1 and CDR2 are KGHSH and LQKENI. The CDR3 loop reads CASSPLGTGFLDTQYF. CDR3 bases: TGTGCCAGCTCACCACTTGGGACAGGGTTTTTAGATACGCAGTATTTT.

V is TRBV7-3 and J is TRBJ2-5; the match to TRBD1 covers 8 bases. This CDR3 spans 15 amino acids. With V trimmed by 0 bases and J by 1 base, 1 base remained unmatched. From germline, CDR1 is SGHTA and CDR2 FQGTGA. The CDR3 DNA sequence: TGTGCCAGCAGCTTAACTGGGACAGGCCAAGAGACCCAGTACTTC. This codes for CASSLTGTGQETQYF. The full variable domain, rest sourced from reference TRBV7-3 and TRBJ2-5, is GAGVSQTPSNKVTEKGKYVELRCDPISGHTALYWYRQSLGQGPEFLIYFQGTGAADDSGLPNDRFFAVRPEGSVSTLKIQRTERGDSAVYLCASSLTGTGQETQYFGPGTRLLVL.

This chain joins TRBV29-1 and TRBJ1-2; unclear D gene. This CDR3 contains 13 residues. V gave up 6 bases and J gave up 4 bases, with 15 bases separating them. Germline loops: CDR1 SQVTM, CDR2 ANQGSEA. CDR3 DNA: TGCAGCGTCGTCCCAGGTGAAACCTATGGCTACACCTTC. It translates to CSVVPGETYGYTF.

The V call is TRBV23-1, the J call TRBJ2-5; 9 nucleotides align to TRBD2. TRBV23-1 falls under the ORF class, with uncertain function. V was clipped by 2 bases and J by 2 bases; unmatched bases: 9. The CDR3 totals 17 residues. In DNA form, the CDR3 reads TGCGCCAGCAGTCAACAAATCGGGACTAGCCTGCAAGAGACCCAGTACTTC. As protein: CASSQQIGTSLQETQYF.

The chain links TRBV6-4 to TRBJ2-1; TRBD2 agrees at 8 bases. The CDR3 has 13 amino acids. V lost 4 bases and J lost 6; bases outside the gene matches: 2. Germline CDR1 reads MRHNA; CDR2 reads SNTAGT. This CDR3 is CASSAGTSNEQFF. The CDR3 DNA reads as TGTGCCAGCAGTGCCGGGACTAGCAATGAGCAGTTCTTC.

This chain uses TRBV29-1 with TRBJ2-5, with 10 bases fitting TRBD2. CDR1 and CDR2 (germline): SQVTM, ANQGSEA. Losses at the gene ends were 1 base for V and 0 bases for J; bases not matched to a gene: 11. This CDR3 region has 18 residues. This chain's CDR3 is CSVEGGPSGSLYQETQYF. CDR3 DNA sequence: TGCAGCGTTGAAGGGGGGCCTAGCGGGAGCCTCTACCAAGAGACCCAGTACTTC. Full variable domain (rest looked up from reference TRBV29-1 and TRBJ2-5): SAVISQKPSRDICQRGTSLTIQCQVDSQVTMMFWYRQQPGQSLTLIATANQGSEATYESGFVIDKFPISRPNLTFSTLTVSNMSPEDSSIYLCSVEGGPSGSLYQETQYFGPGTRLLVL.

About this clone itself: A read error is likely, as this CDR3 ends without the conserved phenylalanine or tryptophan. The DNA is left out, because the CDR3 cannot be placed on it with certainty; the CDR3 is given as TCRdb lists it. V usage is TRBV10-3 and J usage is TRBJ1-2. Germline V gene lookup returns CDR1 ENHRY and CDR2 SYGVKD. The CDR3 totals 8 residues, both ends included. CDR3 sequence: CAISELGN.

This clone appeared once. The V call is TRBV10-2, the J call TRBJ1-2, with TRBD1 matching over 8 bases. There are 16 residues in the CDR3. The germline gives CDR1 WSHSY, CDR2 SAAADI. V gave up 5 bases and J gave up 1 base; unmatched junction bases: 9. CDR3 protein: CASSPYRDRLNYGYTF. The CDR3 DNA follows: TGCGCCAGCAGTCCTTACCGGGACAGGCTTAACTATGGCTACACCTTC.

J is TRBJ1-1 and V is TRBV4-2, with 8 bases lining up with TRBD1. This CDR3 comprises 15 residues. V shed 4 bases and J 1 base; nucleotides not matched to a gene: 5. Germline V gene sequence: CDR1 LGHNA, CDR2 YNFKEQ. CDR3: CASSPRTGWNTEAFF. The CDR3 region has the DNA TGTGCCAGCAGCCCCCGGACAGGGTGGAACACTGAAGCTTTCTTT.

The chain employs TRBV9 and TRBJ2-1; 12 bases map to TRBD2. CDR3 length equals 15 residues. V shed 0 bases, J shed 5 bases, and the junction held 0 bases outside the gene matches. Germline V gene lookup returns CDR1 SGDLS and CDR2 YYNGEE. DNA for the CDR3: TGTGCCAGCAGCGTAGGACTAGCGGGGGACAATGAGCAGTTCTTC. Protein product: CASSVGLAGDNEQFF.

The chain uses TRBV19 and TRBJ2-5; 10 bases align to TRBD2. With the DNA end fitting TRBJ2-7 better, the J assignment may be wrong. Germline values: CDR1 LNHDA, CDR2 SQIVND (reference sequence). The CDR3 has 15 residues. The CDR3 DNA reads TGTGCCAGTAGTGCAGCGGGAGGGAGCTCCTACGAGCAGTACTTC. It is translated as CASSAAGGSSYEQYF.

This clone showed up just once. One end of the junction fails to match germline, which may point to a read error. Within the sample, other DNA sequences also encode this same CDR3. The CDR3 coding sequence is TGTGCCAGCAGCTTGGCCGACTACACCATATACAATGAGCAGTTCTTC. Amino acid sequence: CASSLADYTIYNEQFF. V is TRBV5-1 and J is TRBJ2-1, with a possible D match to TRBD2 (5 bases). From germline, CDR1 is SGHRS and CDR2 YFSETQ. The CDR3 has 16 residues.

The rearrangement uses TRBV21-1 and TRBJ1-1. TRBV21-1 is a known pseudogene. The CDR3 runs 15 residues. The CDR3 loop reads CASSPRWKGDTEAFF. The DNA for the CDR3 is TGTGCCAGCAGCCCCCGTTGGAAGGGTGACACTGAAGCTTTCTTT.

The CDR3 DNA reads as TGTGCCAGCAGTTCCCAGTTTATAGGGGGAACTGAAGCTTTCTTT. This encodes CASSSQFIGGTEAFF. The chain uses TRBV28 and TRBJ1-1; a weak D match, TRBD1 (6 bases). Trimming took 4 bases from V and 5 from J, leaving 17 bases between them. The V gene's germline CDR1 is MDHEN and CDR2 SYDVKM. This CDR3 is 15 amino acids long.

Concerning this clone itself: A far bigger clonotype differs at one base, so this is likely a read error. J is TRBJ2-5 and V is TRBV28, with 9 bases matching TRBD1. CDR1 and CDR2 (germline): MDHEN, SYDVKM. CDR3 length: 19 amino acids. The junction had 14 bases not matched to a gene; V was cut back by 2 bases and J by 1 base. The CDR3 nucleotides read TGTGCCAGCAGTTTAGTGAGACAGGGGGGGGTCCAGGTCCAAGAGACCCAGTACTTC. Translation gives CASSLVRQGGVQVQETQYF.

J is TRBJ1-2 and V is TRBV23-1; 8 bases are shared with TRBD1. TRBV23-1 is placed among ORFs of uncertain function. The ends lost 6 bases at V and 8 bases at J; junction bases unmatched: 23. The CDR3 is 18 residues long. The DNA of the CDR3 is TGCGCCAGCAGGGACCAGGGGGCGCAGGCGGCCACCGGCCAGGGCTACACCTTC. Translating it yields CASRDQGAQAATGQGYTF.

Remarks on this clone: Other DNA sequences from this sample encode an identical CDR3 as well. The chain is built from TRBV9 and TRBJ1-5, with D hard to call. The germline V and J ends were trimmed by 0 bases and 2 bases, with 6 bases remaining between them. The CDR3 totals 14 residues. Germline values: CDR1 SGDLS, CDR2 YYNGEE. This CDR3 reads CASSVAGGNQPQHF. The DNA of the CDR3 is TGTGCCAGCAGCGTAGCTGGGGGCAATCAGCCCCAGCATTTT. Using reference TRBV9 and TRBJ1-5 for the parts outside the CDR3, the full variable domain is DSGVTQTPKHLITATGQRVTLRCSPRSGDLSVYWYQQSLDQGLQFLIQYYNGEERAKGNILERFSAQQFPDLHSELNLSSLELGDSALYFCASSVAGGNQPQHFGDGTRLSIL.